This TCR beta chain came from a study of T-cell memory formation after mild COVID-19. General observations from the study: Mainly in CM and EM were contracting CD4+ clones; CD8+ were in EMRA. Contracting clones from day 15 to 85 showed balanced CD4/CD8; later expanders favored CD4+.

Germline V lookup: CDR1 SNHLY, CDR2 FYNNEI. The germline V and J ends were trimmed by 4 bases and 3 bases, with 6 bases remaining between them. The CDR3 totals 12 residues. This clonotype was recorded a few times. Its specificity is unknown. Constant-segment primers served in 5'RACE that generated TCR alpha and TCR beta cDNA libraries bearing sample barcodes and UMIs. MiXCR, applied by TCRdb to the 5' RACE reads, yields one record per CDR3 protein. The sample carries roughly 370,000 distinct CDR3 sequences, roughly 15% recorded once. Sequenced sample: PBMCs or a T cell subset sorted from them (not recorded which). This clonotype originated in a man aged 18 to 30 who had mild COVID-19 (a few samples of this study predate the infection). Cell type and time point are not known. The gene calls are TRBV2 and TRBJ2-5; unclear D gene. This chain's CDR3 is CASSGSEETQYF. CDR3 coding DNA: TGTGCCAGCAGTGGTTCGGAAGAGACCCAGTACTTC.